These 15 T cell receptor beta chains were all obtained from the same sample, sequenced in a study of control samples from healthy donors and cancer patients. The repertoire was sequenced with immunoSEQ multiplex PCR; TCRdb's copy has only in-frame clones and lacks some. The table shows over 100,000 clones, with 90% to 95% occurring only once. Sequenced input: blood. The receptors shown here come from a woman under 30 in good health.

The chain recombines TRBV29-1 with TRBJ1-1, with D tentatively TRBD1 (6 bases). The CDR3 has 13 residues. Trimming pared 3 bases from V and 3 bases from J, leaving 11 bases between. Germline lookup yields CDR1 SQVTM and CDR2 ANQGSEA. The CDR3, as DNA: TGCAGCGTTGACCGGGGGCCGGACACTGAAGCTTTCTTT. Its protein is CSVDRGPDTEAFF. Filled out from reference TRBV29-1 and TRBJ1-1, the complete variable domain reads SAVISQKPSRDICQRGTSLTIQCQVDSQVTMMFWYRQQPGQSLTLIATANQGSEATYESGFVIDKFPISRPNLTFSTLTVSNMSPEDSSIYLCSVDRGPDTEAFFGQGTRLTVV.

V usage is TRBV18 and J usage is TRBJ1-2, with D perhaps TRBD1 (6 bases). Germline assignment: CDR1 KGHSH and CDR2 LQKENI. This CDR3 contains 13 residues. The V gene lost 6 bases and the J gene lost 4 bases, with 12 bases spanning the gap. This chain's CDR3 is CASSPDSSYGYTF. The CDR3 DNA is TGTGCCAGCTCTCCGGACAGTTCCTATGGCTACACCTTC.

The table lists this clone with a count of one. The chain joins TRBV6-5 to TRBJ1-2; maybe TRBD1 (5 bases). The CDR3 has 12 amino acids. Trimming left V 7 bases short and J 1 base short, with 7 bases between. Germline loops: CDR1 MNHEY, CDR2 SVGAGI. CDR3 sequence: CASTQGNYGYTF. The DNA for the CDR3 is TGTGCCAGCACCCAGGGTAACTATGGCTACACCTTC.

The V gene is TRBV6-1, the J gene TRBJ1-4; 11 bases match TRBD1. The V segment lost 4 bases and the J segment 4 bases; nucleotides outside the gene matches: 8. Germline V gene sequence: CDR1 MNHNS, CDR2 SASEGT. The CDR3 extends over 17 amino acids. The CDR3 loop reads CASSGPGQGVLNEKLFF. The CDR3 region has the DNA TGTGCCAGCAGTGGACCGGGACAGGGGGTCCTTAATGAAAAACTGTTTTTT.

The V gene is TRBV20-1, the J gene TRBJ1-2; D is possibly TRBD1 (5 bases). Germline V gene lookup returns CDR1 DFQATT and CDR2 SNEGSKA (reference sequence). The CDR3 is 15 residues long. V was cut by 3 bases and J by 7 bases, with 21 bases left in between. The CDR3 sequence is CSASGDKGPNPGYTF. For the CDR3, the DNA is TGCAGTGCTAGTGGTGATAAGGGGCCTAACCCTGGCTACACCTTC.

V gene TRBV23-1 combines with J gene TRBJ1-5; D remains unclear. TRBV23-1 is identified as an open reading frame with a role that is uncertain. V lost 3 bases and J lost 3, with 24 bases in between. CDR3 size: 19 residues. The CDR3 region has the DNA TGCGCCAGCAGTCAGTACTGGGAGACACGGCACTGGTCCAATCAGCCCCAGCATTTT. Translation gives CASSQYWETRHWSNQPQHF.

V usage is TRBV7-9 and J usage is TRBJ1-1; D gene ambiguous. Trimming cost V 1 base and J 0 bases, with 6 bases left between them. There are 14 residues in the CDR3. Germline loops: CDR1 SEHNR, CDR2 FQNEAQ (reference sequence). CDR3 protein: CASSLEQMNTEAFF. For the CDR3, the DNA is TGTGCCAGCAGCTTAGAACAAATGAACACTGAAGCTTTCTTT.

The genes are TRBV4-3 and TRBJ2-7, with D unclear. Germline V CDR1 and CDR2: LGHNA, YSLEER. The CDR3 sequence is 14 residues long. The germline V and J ends were trimmed by 0 bases and 5 bases, with 11 bases remaining between them. The CDR3 protein is CASSQESMRHEQYF. CDR3 in DNA: TGCGCCAGCAGCCAAGAAAGCATGCGGCACGAGCAGTACTTC.

This clone appeared a single time. The chain uses TRBV9 and TRBJ1-3; D is possibly TRBD1 (6 bases). Per the germline V gene, CDR1 is SGDLS and CDR2 is YYNGEE. The CDR3 runs 16 residues. V was trimmed by 0 bases and J by 4 bases, leaving 14 bases between them. The CDR3 loop reads CASSVASQGKGNTIYF. The CDR3 DNA is TGTGCCAGCAGCGTAGCGTCCCAGGGGAAGGGAAACACCATATATTTT.

This sequence joins TRBV21-1 and TRBJ1-1; no DNA check was done on the table's D call, TRBD1. TRBV21-1 is recorded as a pseudogene. The CDR3 consists of 16 residues. The CDR3 reads CASSKAPGQGKTEAFF. In DNA, the CDR3 is TGTGCCAGCAGCAAAGCCCCAGGACAGGGTAAAACTGAAGCTTTCTTT.

CDR3 nucleotides: TGTGCCATCAGTGAGTCGAGCACTGAAGCTTTCTTT. This codes for CAISESSTEAFF. The V and J genes are TRBV10-3 and TRBJ1-1, with D unresolved. The germline V and J ends were trimmed by 0 bases and 4 bases, with 3 bases remaining between them. The CDR3 contains 12 residues. The germline gives CDR1 ENHRY, CDR2 SYGVKD.

The chain carries TRBV12-3 or TRBV12-4 and TRBJ2-3, with D hard to call. The V gene lost 2 bases and the J gene lost 4 bases, with 7 bases spanning the gap. CDR3 length: 13 residues. CDR3 protein: CASSLSMADTQYF. The CDR3 region has the DNA TGTGCCAGCAGTTTATCGATGGCAGATACGCAGTATTTT.

The chain joins TRBV5-5 to TRBJ1-5, with TRBD1 identical over 7 bases. Looked up from germline, CDR1 is SGHKS and CDR2 is YYEKEE (reference sequence). The CDR3 extends over 15 amino acids. The junction had 9 bases not matched to a gene; V was cut back by 7 bases and J by 2 bases. The CDR3 here is CASQPGGVRNQPQHF. DNA for the CDR3: TGTGCCAGCCAACCAGGGGGGGTCCGCAATCAGCCCCAGCATTTT.

This chain joins TRBV25-1 and TRBJ2-1; TRBD2 matches 13 bases. The ends lost 1 base at V and 8 bases at J; junction bases unmatched: 8. CDR1 is MGHDK and CDR2 is SYGVNS in the germline V gene. The length of the CDR3 is 17 residues. CDR3 DNA: TGTGCCAGCAGTGAATTCCGGACTAGCGGGAGTCGGGATGAGCAGTTCTTC. This encodes CASSEFRTSGSRDEQFF.

The V and J genes are TRBV15 and TRBJ1-5, with unresolved D. Germline loops: CDR1 LNHNV, CDR2 YYDKDF (reference sequence). Trimming removed 0 bases at V and 8 bases at J, with 11 bases between. The CDR3 is 14 residues long. The CDR3 spells CATSREARREPQHF. CDR3 sequence (DNA): TGTGCCACCAGCAGAGAGGCTCGGAGGGAGCCCCAGCATTTT.